This T cell receptor (beta chain) derives from a study of blood T cell repertoires in COVID-19. Between the trimmed V and J ends, which lost 7 bases and 1 base, there was a span of 17 bases. Germline values: CDR1 PRHDT, CDR2 FYEKMQ (reference sequence). CDR3 size: 15 residues. Sequencing was performed with immunoSEQ multiplex PCR; in TCRdb, only in-frame clones are kept and a portion is missing. Found here are about 180,000 clones, roughly 87% of them singletons; the top ten hold roughly 7.5%. The source is a woman aged 65 to 85 with COVID-19, enrolled during active disease. The sample taken for sequencing was peripheral blood. This chain joins TRBV13 and TRBJ2-7; possibly TRBD2 for D (6 bases). As DNA, the CDR3 is TGTGCCAGCAATATAAAGGGAGGACAATCCTACGAGCAGTACTTC. This gives the protein CASNIKGGQSYEQYF.